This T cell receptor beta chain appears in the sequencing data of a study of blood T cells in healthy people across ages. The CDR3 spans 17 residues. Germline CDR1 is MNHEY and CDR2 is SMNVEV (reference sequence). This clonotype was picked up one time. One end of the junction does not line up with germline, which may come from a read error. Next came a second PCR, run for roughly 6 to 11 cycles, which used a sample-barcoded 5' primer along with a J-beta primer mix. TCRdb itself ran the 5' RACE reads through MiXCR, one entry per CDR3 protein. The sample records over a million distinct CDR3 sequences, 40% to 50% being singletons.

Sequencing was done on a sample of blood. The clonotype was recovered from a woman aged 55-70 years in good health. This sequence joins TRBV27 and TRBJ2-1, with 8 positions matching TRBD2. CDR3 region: CASLGASGWNSYNEHFF. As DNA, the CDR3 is TGTGCCAGCCTCGGGGCTAGCGGGTGGAACTCCTACAATGAGCATTTCTTC.